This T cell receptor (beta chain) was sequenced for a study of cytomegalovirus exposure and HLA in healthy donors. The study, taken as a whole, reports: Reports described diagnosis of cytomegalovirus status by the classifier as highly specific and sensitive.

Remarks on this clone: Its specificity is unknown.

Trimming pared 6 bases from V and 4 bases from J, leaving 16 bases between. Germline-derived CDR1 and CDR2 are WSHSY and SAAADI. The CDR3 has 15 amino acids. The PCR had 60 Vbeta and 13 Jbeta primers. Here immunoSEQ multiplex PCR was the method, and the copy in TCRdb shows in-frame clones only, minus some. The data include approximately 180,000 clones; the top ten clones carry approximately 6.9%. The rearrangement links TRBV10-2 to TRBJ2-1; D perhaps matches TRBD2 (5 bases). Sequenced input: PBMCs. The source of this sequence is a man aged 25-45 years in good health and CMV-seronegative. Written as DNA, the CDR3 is TGCGCCAGCAGGCCCCCTATGGCGGGTTACAATGAGCAGTTCTTC. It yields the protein CASRPPMAGYNEQFF.